This T cell receptor beta chain emerged from a study of T cells after yellow fever vaccination. Study-wide points: A secondary response was less intense yet reached its peak sooner, at day 5 versus 15.

In regard to this clonotype: Its target is not known.

CDR3 length: 16 amino acids. With 1 base removed from V and 0 bases from J, the gap between germline ends came to 10 bases. Germline assignment: CDR1 SGHVS and CDR2 FQNEAQ. TCRdb independently ran MiXCR on the 5' RACE reads; one entry per CDR3 protein. In the table there are hundreds of thousands of distinct CDR3 sequences, roughly 12% of which are singletons. The source is a man in his thirties or forties who received the YFV17D yellow fever vaccine. The chain uses TRBV7-8 and TRBJ2-1; D might be TRBD1 or TRBD2, each matching 5 bases. The sequenced sample was PBMCs, obtained on the day of the yellow fever booster vaccination. CDR3 bases: TGTGCCAGCAGCTTAGACAGGACTCACTCCTACAATGAGCAGTTCTTC. The encoded protein is CASSLDRTHSYNEQFF.